Listed below are T cell receptor beta chains from one sample, sequenced in a study of OX40 agonist ivuxolimab in advanced cancers. Only in-frame clones appear in the TCRdb table, and some are missing; sequencing was by immunoSEQ multiplex PCR. This sample has tens of thousands of clones, with 85% to 90% found just once. Sequences were derived from CD4+ or CD8+ T cells sorted from blood, sampled in a trial of the OX40 agonist ivuxolimab. Receptors originate from an adult with an advanced solid tumor such as melanoma, head and neck, liver or kidney cancer. Both conserved end residues are part of each CDR3. The D gene is left open where the match is weak. Where a row states a size, it is once, few, many or the class of an expanded clone; other rows omit it.

v_call	clone_size	d_call	j_call	cdr3_aa	cdr3_nt
TRBV28	.	.	TRBJ2-7	CASSEGFQGTYEQYF	TGTGCCAGCTCTGAGGGGTTCCAAGGAACCTACGAGCAGTACTTC
TRBV10-3	.	.	TRBJ1-5	CAISVLPSNQPQHF	TGTGCCATCAGTGTATTGCCCTCCAATCAGCCCCAGCATTTT
TRBV13	.	.	TRBJ2-3	CASSTRTSTDTQYF	TGTGCCAGCAGCACCCGGACTAGCACAGATACGCAGTATTTT
TRBV7-8	once	.	TRBJ1-2	CASSPTTNPYGYTF	TGTGCCAGCAGCCCTACCACAAATCCGTATGGCTACACCTTC
TRBV7-9	.	.	TRBJ1-1	CASSLDYGGGSDTEAFF	TGTGCCAGCAGCTTAGATTATGGAGGGGGGTCGGACACTGAAGCTTTCTTT
TRBV29-1	few	.	TRBJ1-2	CSVEVEWGQKYGYTF	TGCAGCGTTGAAGTGGAGTGGGGGCAGAAGTATGGCTACACCTTC
TRBV13	.	.	TRBJ1-2	CASSLSGALYGYTF	TGTGCCAGCAGCTTATCGGGGGCGCTCTATGGCTACACCTTC
TRBV4-2	.	.	TRBJ2-2	CASSQGIGQLRLTGELFF	TGTGCCAGCAGCCAGGGTATCGGACAGCTTCGTCTAACCGGGGAGCTGTTTTTT
TRBV6-6	.	TRBD1	TRBJ2-4	CASSNPGQVAKNIQYF	TGTGCCAGCAGTAACCCGGGACAGGTAGCCAAAAACATTCAGTACTTC
TRBV7-8	.	.	TRBJ1-1	CASTVGAEAFF	TGTGCCAGCACGGTTGGCGCTGAAGCTTTCTTT
TRBV28	.	.	TRBJ2-1	CASTVPGSSYNEQFF	TGTGCCAGCACCGTTCCTGGGAGCTCCTACAATGAGCAGTTCTTC
TRBV25-1	.	.	TRBJ2-2	CASSGPSRGAYTGELFF	TGTGCCAGCAGTGGCCCCTCTCGGGGAGCGTACACCGGGGAGCTGTTTTTT
TRBV6-5	.	.	TRBJ1-5	CASSYSGPNQPQHF	TGTGCCAGCAGTTACTCCGGACCAAATCAGCCCCAGCATTTT
TRBV23-1	.	.	TRBJ2-6	CASSSRGSGANVLTF	TGCGCCAGCAGTTCCCGGGGCTCTGGGGCCAACGTCCTGACTTTC
TRBV19	.	TRBD2	TRBJ2-7	CASSIGTRGTYEQYF	TGTGCCAGTAGTATCGGGACTAGAGGGACTTACGAGCAGTACTTC
TRBV7-9	.	.	TRBJ1-1	CASRSGVTAFF	TGTGCCAGCAGGAGTGGGGTTACGGCTTTCTTT
TRBV27	.	TRBD2	TRBJ2-7	CASSLYLAGGPDEQYF	TGTGCCAGCAGTTTATATCTAGCGGGGGGGCCTGACGAGCAGTACTTC
TRBV6-5	.	.	TRBJ1-1	CASSPRVGVEAFF	TGTGCCAGCAGTCCCAGAGTGGGGGTAGAAGCTTTCTTT
TRBV9	.	.	TRBJ1-4	CASSPWDSTNEKLFF	TGTGCCAGCAGCCCCTGGGACTCAACTAATGAAAAACTGTTTTTT
TRBV4-3	.	TRBD1	TRBJ2-1	CASTAGTGNDEQFF	TGCGCCAGCACCGCCGGGACAGGGAACGATGAGCAGTTCTTC
TRBV5-4	.	.	TRBJ2-1	CASSSQYNEQFF	TGTGCCAGCAGCTCACAGTACAATGAGCAGTTCTTC
TRBV13	.	.	TRBJ2-3	CASSPGTGEADTQYF	TGTGCCAGCAGCCCAGGGACGGGGGAAGCAGATACGCAGTATTTT
TRBV4-3	.	TRBD2	TRBJ2-3	CASSQDGLAGSTDTQYF	TGCGCCAGCAGCCAAGATGGGTTAGCGGGGAGCACAGATACGCAGTATTTT
TRBV2	.	TRBD1	TRBJ2-1	CASLTDRASEQFF	TGTGCCAGCCTCACGGACAGGGCGTCGGAGCAGTTCTTC
TRBV29-1	once	.	TRBJ2-2	CSADGGGELFF	TGCAGCGCCGACGGTGGCGGGGAGCTGTTTTTT
TRBV7-9	.	TRBD1	TRBJ2-3	CASSNRGPQYF	TGTGCCAGCAGCAACAGGGGCCCGCAGTATTTT
TRBV7-9	.	TRBD1	TRBJ2-7	CASSDDTGQGVYEQYF	TGTGCCAGCAGCGATGATACGGGACAGGGGGTTTACGAGCAGTACTTC
TRBV5-1	.	TRBD1	TRBJ2-2	CASSLTGGGELFF	TGCGCCAGCAGCTTGACAGGGGGAGGGGAGCTGTTTTTT
TRBV6-1	.	TRBD1	TRBJ2-1	CASMGTAYNEQFF	TGTGCCAGCATGGGGACAGCCTACAATGAGCAGTTCTTC
TRBV5-1	.	.	TRBJ2-2	CASSLEGPHLTGELFF	TGCGCCAGCAGCTTGGAAGGGCCTCACTTAACCGGGGAGCTGTTTTTT
TRBV4-3	.	TRBD2	TRBJ2-3	CASSQGAGGSTSTDTQYF	TGCGCCAGCAGCCAGGGGGCGGGAGGCTCGACTAGCACAGATACGCAGTATTTT
TRBV11-3	.	.	TRBJ2-1	CASSLGEVSYNEQFF	TGTGCCAGCAGCTTAGGGGAGGTTTCCTACAATGAGCAGTTCTTC
TRBV7-9	.	.	TRBJ1-1	CASSLIEVGDTEAFF	TGTGCCAGCAGCTTGATAGAAGTTGGGGACACTGAAGCTTTCTTT
TRBV28	.	.	TRBJ1-5	CASSPGDSNQPQHF	TGTGCCAGCAGCCCAGGAGATAGCAATCAGCCCCAGCATTTT
TRBV4-1	.	.	TRBJ2-7	CASSPWGSGGDEQYF	TGCGCCAGCAGCCCGTGGGGATCAGGAGGAGACGAGCAGTACTTC
TRBV19	few	.	TRBJ1-1	CASSVNLNTEAFF	TGTGCCAGTAGTGTTAACCTGAACACTGAAGCTTTCTTT
TRBV13	.	.	TRBJ1-1	CASSFGIPHDTEAFF	TGTGCCAGCAGCTTCGGGATACCCCATGACACTGAAGCTTTCTTT
TRBV6-5	.	TRBD2	TRBJ2-2	CASSLAGATGELFF	TGTGCCAGCAGCCTAGCGGGAGCCACCGGGGAGCTGTTTTTT
TRBV7-9	.	.	TRBJ2-1	CASSLEYGAYNEQFF	TGTGCCAGCAGCTTAGAATACGGGGCCTACAATGAGCAGTTCTTC